The present entry profiles one TCR beta chain with its context. Antigen specificity is unknown. The data belong to a study of cytomegalovirus exposure and HLA in healthy donors. Broader study findings: A later analysis found common viral pathogens apparently linked to several of the most significant clusters.

Germline V gene sequence: CDR1 KGHSH, CDR2 LQKENI. CDR3 length: 23 residues. The J segment lost 0 bases and the V segment lost 0 bases, leaving 17 bases of the junction unmatched. 13 Jbeta primers and 60 Vbeta primers were used for the PCR. Here immunoSEQ multiplex PCR was the method, and the copy in TCRdb shows in-frame clones only, minus some. Here the sample table reports around 200,000 clones. This clonotype originated in a girl under 10 years old in good health and CMV-seropositive. What was sequenced was PBMCs. This sequence joins TRBV18 and TRBJ2-3, with 14 bases matching TRBD2. In DNA, the CDR3 is TGTGCCAGCTCACCACCGGGACTAGCGGGAGTGACGCCGACGGGCACTAGCACAGATACGCAGTATTTT. Translating it yields CASSPPGLAGVTPTGTSTDTQYF. Variable domain in full (rest from reference TRBV18 and TRBJ2-3): NAGVMQNPRHLVRRRGQEARLRCSPMKGHSHVYWYRQLPEEGLKFMVYLQKENIIDESGMPKERFSAEFPKEGPSILRIQQVVRGDSAAYFCASSPPGLAGVTPTGTSTDTQYFGPGTRLTVL.